This T cell receptor beta chain was documented in a study of blood T cell repertoires in COVID-19. Study in general: Acute and convalescent COVID-19 specimens originated in the United States, Italy and Spain. T cells, B-cell-depleted T cells, or PBMCs provided the cDNA or gDNA that served as material.

In the study's own analysis: Estimates of nucleated cell counts were drawn from the amplification of reference gene primers. Only in-frame clones appear in the TCRdb table, and some are missing; sequencing was by immunoSEQ multiplex PCR. Clone size and the V and J calls come from that table; the DNA yielded D and trimming. Among approximately 75,000 clones listed, roughly 80% were seen once. Seattle patients were enrolled during active infection and followed longitudinally. Trimming took off 7 bases at V and 4 bases at J, with 22 bases between the two ends. CDR1 is MDHEN, CDR2 SYDVKM, per germline. The CDR3 is made up of 16 amino acids.

The J gene is TRBJ1-1, the V gene TRBV28; D might be TRBD1 (5 bases). This receptor was identified in a man aged 25 to 45 with COVID-19, enrolled during active disease. Sequencing used peripheral blood. Here the CDR3 DNA reads TGTGCCAGCAATTCAGGATACGGGACGCGGGGCACTGAAGCTTTCTTT. The encoded protein is CASNSGYGTRGTEAFF.